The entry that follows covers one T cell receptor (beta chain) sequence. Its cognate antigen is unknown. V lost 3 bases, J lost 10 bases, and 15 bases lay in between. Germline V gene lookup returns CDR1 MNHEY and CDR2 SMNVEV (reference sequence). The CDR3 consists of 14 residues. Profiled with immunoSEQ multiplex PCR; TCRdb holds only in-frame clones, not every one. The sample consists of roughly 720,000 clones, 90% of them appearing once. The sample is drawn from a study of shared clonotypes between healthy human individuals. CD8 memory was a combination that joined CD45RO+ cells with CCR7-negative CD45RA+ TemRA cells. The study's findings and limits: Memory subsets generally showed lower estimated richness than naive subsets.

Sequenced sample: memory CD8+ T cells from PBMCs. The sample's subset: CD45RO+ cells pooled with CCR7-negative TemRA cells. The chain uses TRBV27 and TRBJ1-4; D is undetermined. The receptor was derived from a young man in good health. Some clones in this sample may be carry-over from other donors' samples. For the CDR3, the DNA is TGTGCCAGCAGTTTCGGTCCTCAAAGCGTAAAACTGTTTTTT. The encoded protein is CASSFGPQSVKLFF.